This note documents a single T cell receptor beta chain sequence. Assay: immunoSEQ multiplex PCR; the TCRdb copy retains only in-frame clones and omits some. The sample includes about 95,000 clones, about 84% of them seen just once. This entry is derived from a study of glioma-infiltrating T cells after dendritic cell vaccination. Trimming cost V 4 bases and J 3 bases, with 12 bases left between them. The CDR3 consists of 15 residues. Germline V gives CDR1 MGHDK, CDR2 SYGVNS. The chain joins TRBV25-1 to TRBJ1-4; D is possibly TRBD1 (6 bases). The source is a human donor with glioblastoma. This specimen was blood, taken before dendritic cell vaccination. In DNA form, the CDR3 reads TGTGCCAGCAGTGCTAACAGGGATTCTAATGAAAAACTGTTTTTT. It is translated as CASSANRDSNEKLFF.